This T cell receptor beta chain was captured in a study of beta chain features in type 1 diabetes. Study-wide results and caveats: In every one of the four CD4+ subsets, TCRB CDR3s were moderately but significantly shorter in Type 1 diabetes patients. Naive, central memory and Treg TCRB repertoires appeared more alike in patients than in healthy donors.

In the case of this clone: As yet, its antigen is unknown.

Investigators reverse transcribed all isolated RNA, so they sequenced expressed TCRB transcripts. Profiled with immunoSEQ multiplex PCR; TCRdb holds only in-frame clones, not every one. The sample records tens of thousands of clones, roughly 68% being singletons. The CDR3 length is 14 residues. CDR1 is SGHRS, CDR2 YFSETQ, per germline. The V and J ends lost 2 bases and 1 base, in that order; junction bases with no gene match: 2. This chain connects TRBV5-1 to TRBJ2-5, with 7 bases aligning to TRBD1. The origin of this receptor is a woman aged 18 to 35 with type 1 diabetes. The sequencing input was Tregs from blood. The CDR3 DNA is TGCGCCAGCAGCTTTGACAGGGTCCAAGAGACCCAGTACTTC. Translated, it gives CASSFDRVQETQYF. The entire variable domain, with the rest obtained from reference TRBV5-1 and TRBJ2-5, is as follows: KAGVTQTPRYLIKTRGQQVTLSCSPISGHRSVSWYQQTPGQGLQFLFEYFSETQRNKGNFPGRFSGRQFSNSRSEMNVSTLELGDSALYLCASSFDRVQETQYFGPGTRLLVL.